The source of this T cell receptor (beta chain) is a study of CD8+ T cells in alopecia areata. RNA extraction was followed by reverse transcription into cDNA, which acted as the sequencing template. Profiled with immunoSEQ multiplex PCR; TCRdb holds only in-frame clones, not every one. The repertoire yields about 270,000 clones, none seen only once; the top ten contain less than 1.5%. This CDR3 spans 12 amino acids. The germline gives CDR1 MSHET, CDR2 SYDVDS. The ends were cut back, 9 bases at V and 1 base at J, with 8 bases in the middle. Study-wide points: Possibly as an HLA-related effect, TCR sharing across patients appeared less clear than in mice.

This clone was counted only a few times. The antigen remains undetermined. These gene names are mouse names. The missing CDR3 end, 4 residues past where the read stops, is filled in from the germline J gene. The authors sorted pooled cutaneous lymph node cells using CD4, CD8alpha, NKG2D, NKG2ACE and other markers. Material for sequencing was CD4+ T cells sorted from a lymph node. The sequence derives from a C3H/HeJ mouse with alopecia areata. This mouse strain has H2-k as its MHC haplotype. The chain couples TRBV29 to TRBJ2-5; no clear D. CDR3 sequence reads: CASTADQDTQYF. The part of the CDR3 DNA that was read is TGTGCTAGTACAGCGGACCAAGAC.